Below are 25 T cell receptor beta chains sequenced from a single sample in a study of blood T cell repertoires in COVID-19. The table came from immunoSEQ multiplex PCR; TCRdb's copy has only in-frame clones and leaves some out. The sample includes about 170,000 clones, roughly 80% seen only once; the top ten take approximately 10%. Sequenced sample: peripheral blood. The receptors come from a man between 70 and 80 years old with active or convalescent COVID-19.

V is TRBV4-1 and J is TRBJ1-2; D gene ambiguous. The germline V and J ends were trimmed by 2 bases and 8 bases, with 18 bases remaining between them. This CDR3 comprises 15 residues. Germline lookup yields CDR1 MGHRA and CDR2 YSYEKL. CDR3 sequence (DNA): TGCGCCAGCAGCCAACCCCTTCTGAGGACGGGGGGCTACACCTTC. Its translation is CASSQPLLRTGGYTF.

The chain couples TRBV18 to TRBJ2-7, with a weak D call TRBD1 (5 bases). Trimming pared 10 bases from V and 1 base from J, leaving 14 bases between. CDR3 length equals 13 residues. Germline V lookup: CDR1 KGHSH, CDR2 LQKENI. The CDR3, as DNA: TGTGCCACCAGATATCAGGGTTCCTACGAGCAGTACTTC. Encoded protein: CATRYQGSYEQYF.

The chain has TRBV13 and TRBJ2-7; TRBD1 matches 9 bases. Germline V gives CDR1 PRHDT, CDR2 FYEKMQ (reference sequence). The CDR3 consists of 16 residues. Trimming removed 5 bases from V and 3 bases from J; junction bases left unmatched: 11. CDR3 sequence: CASSQTGTGRIYEQYF. The CDR3 DNA sequence: TGTGCCAGCAGCCAAACCGGGACAGGGAGGATCTACGAGCAGTACTTC. The full variable domain, rest sourced from reference TRBV13 and TRBJ2-7, is AAGVIQSPRHLIKEKRETATLKCYPIPRHDTVYWYQQGPGQDPQFLISFYEKMQSDKGSIPDRFSAQQFSDYHSELNMSSLELGDSALYFCASSQTGTGRIYEQYFGPGTRLTVT.

This clone was seen more than once but under ten times. The chain joins TRBV6-2 or TRBV6-3 to TRBJ1-5; unclear D gene. Germline lookup yields CDR1 MNHEY and CDR2 SVGEGT. Trimming pared 2 bases from V and 4 bases from J, leaving 9 bases between. The CDR3 is 14 amino acids. The CDR3, as DNA: TGTGCCAGCAGTTACGCGGCAGCAAATCAGCCCCAGCATTTT. Translated, it gives CASSYAAANQPQHF.

The genes are TRBV4-3 and TRBJ1-4; D perhaps matches TRBD1 (5 bases). Germline V gene sequence: CDR1 LGHNA, CDR2 YSLEER. This CDR3 contains 19 residues. Trimming left V 0 bases short and J 4 bases short, with 21 bases between. This CDR3 is CASSQDRSGRELDNEKLFF. CDR3 DNA: TGCGCCAGCAGCCAAGATCGGTCAGGGAGGGAGCTGGATAATGAAAAACTGTTTTTT.

This chain joins TRBV24-1 and TRBJ2-1, with 8 positions matching TRBD1. V was pared by 5 bases and J by 7 bases, with 6 bases of the junction left unmatched. Germline V gene lookup returns CDR1 KGHDR and CDR2 SFDVKD. CDR3 size: 14 residues. This CDR3 is CATSGTGSLNEQFF. CDR3 nucleotides: TGTGCCACCAGTGGGACAGGGTCCCTAAATGAGCAGTTCTTC.

This clone appeared a single time. The chain carries TRBV19 and TRBJ2-1, with 10 positions matching TRBD2. The CDR3 totals 14 residues. Germline values: CDR1 LNHDA, CDR2 SQIVND (reference sequence). Trimming removed 7 bases from V and 5 bases from J; junction bases left unmatched: 5. The DNA of the CDR3 is TGTGCCAGTAAAGGGACTAGCGCCCACAATGAGCAGTTCTTC. Translating gives CASKGTSAHNEQFF. Together with reference TRBV19 and TRBJ2-1, the CDR3 gives the full variable domain: DGGITQSPKYLFRKEGQNVTLSCEQNLNHDAMYWYRQDPGQGLRLIYYSQIVNDFQKGDIAEGYSVSREKKESFPLTVTSAQKNPTAFYLCASKGTSAHNEQFFGPGTRLTVL.

V is TRBV7-2 and J is TRBJ1-1; 7 bases line up with TRBD1. V trimming: 5 bases; J trimming: 5 bases; junction bases outside the gene matches: 14. Germline V CDR1 and CDR2: SGHTA, FQGNSA. The CDR3 has 16 residues. This CDR3 reads CASSPRSRQGGTEAFF. The CDR3 DNA is TGTGCCAGCAGCCCCCGGTCCCGACAGGGAGGTACTGAAGCTTTCTTT.

V and J are TRBV5-5 and TRBJ2-2; 7 bases are a match to TRBD1. Losses at the gene ends were 5 bases for V and 3 bases for J; bases not matched to a gene: 7. The V gene's germline CDR1 is SGHKS and CDR2 YYEKEE (reference sequence). This CDR3 is 15 amino acids long. Here the CDR3 DNA reads TGTGCCAGCAGACCCCGGGACAGCGACACCGGGGAGCTGTTTTTT. Its translation is CASRPRDSDTGELFF.

The CDR3 spells CASSLGHRNTEAFF. CDR3 coding DNA: TGCGCCAGCAGCTTGGGGCACCGGAACACTGAAGCTTTCTTT. The chain joins TRBV5-1 to TRBJ1-1, with D uncertain. CDR1 SGHRS and CDR2 YFSETQ come from the germline V gene. The CDR3 length is 14 residues. V was pared by 0 bases and J by 1 base, with 7 bases between.

The chain carries TRBV4-3 and TRBJ2-5; D perhaps matches TRBD1 (5 bases). The CDR3 contains 16 residues. Germline V gene data show CDR1 as LGHNA and CDR2 as YSLEER. Trimming shortened V by 2 bases and J by 5 bases, and 18 bases separated the two germline ends. The CDR3 DNA is TGCGCCAGCAGCCAACAGGGAATTGGAGTCTTCGAGACCCAGTACTTC. This gives the protein CASSQQGIGVFETQYF.

The chain employs TRBV3-1 (or the pseudogene TRBV3-2) and TRBJ1-1; 7 nucleotides align to TRBD1. V dropped 4 bases and J dropped 8; count of bases not matched to a gene: 4. Germline V lookup: CDR1 LGHDT, CDR2 YNNKEL (reference sequence). The CDR3 sequence is 12 residues long. DNA for the CDR3: TGTGCCAGCAGCCCGACAGGGTCCGAAGCTTTCTTT. Protein product: CASSPTGSEAFF.

The chain combines TRBV7-9 with TRBJ1-1, with 9 bases lining up with TRBD1. CDR1 is SEHNR, CDR2 FQNEAQ, per germline (reference sequence). The CDR3 is made up of 15 amino acids. Trimming at V came to 5 bases and at J to 1 base, leaving 5 bases not matched to a gene. This CDR3 reads CASSGQGLGNTEAFF. For the CDR3, the DNA is TGTGCCAGCAGCGGACAGGGGTTGGGGAACACTGAAGCTTTCTTT.

This clone was detected only once. The rearrangement joins TRBV14 to TRBJ2-7; TRBD1 aligns across 7 bases. The CDR3 is 14 residues long. Germline CDR1 SGHDN, CDR2 FVKESK. Unmatched junction bases numbered 4, after V lost 3 bases and J lost 2 bases. CDR3 in amino acids: CASSQLQGTYEQYF. Here the CDR3 DNA reads TGTGCCAGCAGCCAGCTACAGGGGACCTACGAGCAGTACTTC.

This rearrangement joins TRBV14 to TRBJ2-5, with D maybe TRBD1 (6 bases). Trimming stripped 4 bases from V and 4 bases from J, with 7 bases between. Germline CDR1 is SGHDN and CDR2 is FVKESK. This CDR3 contains 12 residues. In nucleotides, the CDR3 is TGTGCCAGCAGCCTCAGGGGAGAGACCCAGTACTTC. Amino acid sequence: CASSLRGETQYF.

This sequence joins TRBV30 and TRBJ2-5; 9 bases are a match to TRBD1. CDR1 and CDR2 (germline): GTSNPN, SVGIG (reference sequence). CDR3 length: 16 residues. Unmatched junction bases numbered 9, after V lost 1 base and J lost 3 bases. The CDR3 protein is CAWSEGTGTREETQYF. The CDR3, as DNA: TGTGCCTGGAGTGAGGGGACAGGGACCCGCGAAGAGACCCAGTACTTC.

The genes are TRBV11-2 and TRBJ2-7; weak D call: TRBD2 (6 bases). The ends were cut back, 2 bases at V and 4 bases at J, with 6 bases in the middle. CDR1 SGHAT and CDR2 FQNNGV come from the germline V gene. This CDR3 contains 12 residues. The CDR3 DNA sequence: TGTGCCAGCAGCTTACGGGGGTACGAGCAGTACTTC. This encodes CASSLRGYEQYF.

The gene calls are TRBV15 and TRBJ2-2; 16 nucleotides match TRBD2. Trimming cost V 5 bases and J 4 bases; bases outside gene matches: 4. The CDR3 contains 17 residues. CDR1 is LNHNV, CDR2 YYDKDF, per germline (reference sequence). CDR3 amino acids: CATSGGLAGGPTGELFF. CDR3 nucleotides: TGTGCCACCAGCGGGGGACTAGCGGGGGGGCCCACCGGGGAGCTGTTTTTT.

This chain links TRBV3-1 (or the pseudogene TRBV3-2) with TRBJ1-2; TRBD1 matches 8 bases. The CDR3 runs 17 residues. CDR1 and CDR2 from the germline V gene are LGHDT and YNNKEL (reference sequence). Trimming cost V 3 bases and J 1 base; bases outside gene matches: 10. Here the CDR3 DNA reads TGTGCCAGCAGCCATCTCGACCGGGACAGGAATAACTATGGCTACACCTTC. Translation gives CASSHLDRDRNNYGYTF.

The chain carries TRBV7-2 and TRBJ2-3; D ambiguous. This CDR3 is 14 amino acids long. V lost 0 bases to trimming and J lost 6 bases, with 10 bases between them. Germline CDR1 is SGHTA and CDR2 is FQGNSA. CDR3 bases: TGTGCCAGCAGCTTAGCCTCCGCGGAGGATACGCAGTATTTT. It yields the protein CASSLASAEDTQYF.

This clone appeared a single time. In DNA, the CDR3 is TGTGCCAGCAGCCCCCCCAAGCGGGGATACAATGAGCAGTTCTTC. Amino acid sequence: CASSPPKRGYNEQFF. This chain links TRBV3-1 (or the pseudogene TRBV3-2) with TRBJ2-1; TRBD2 matches 7 bases. The CDR3 totals 15 residues. From germline, CDR1 is LGHDT and CDR2 YNNKEL (reference sequence). J lost 4 bases, V lost 4 bases, and 7 bases had no gene match.

The rearrangement links TRBV6-2 or TRBV6-3 to TRBJ2-1; TRBD2 aligns across 12 bases. CDR1 is MNHEY and CDR2 is SVGEGT in the germline V gene. The V gene end was trimmed by 2 bases and the J gene end by 12 bases; junction bases not matched to a gene: 8. The CDR3 runs 15 residues. Here the CDR3 reads CASSYRLAGGTSQFF. Written as DNA, the CDR3 is TGTGCCAGCAGTTACCGTCTAGCGGGAGGGACTTCGCAGTTCTTC.

CDR3 DNA: TGTGCCAGCAGGGGGGCTGGCTATGGCTACACCTTC. Translated: CASRGAGYGYTF. J is TRBJ1-2 and V is TRBV2; D may be TRBD1 (6 bases). This CDR3 region has 12 residues. V lost 6 bases to trimming and J lost 4 bases, with 9 bases between them. CDR1 and CDR2 (germline): SNHLY, FYNNEI.

This clone was detected a few times. The rearrangement links TRBV11-2 to TRBJ2-1; D might be TRBD2 (6 bases). The CDR3 spans 17 residues. V gave up 3 bases and J gave up 7 bases, with 22 bases separating them. In germline, CDR1 is SGHAT, CDR2 FQNNGV. CDR3 nucleotide sequence: TGTGCCAGCAGCTTCCCCCGGGAAGCGGGTCGTTTGAATGAGCAGTTCTTC. Its translation is CASSFPREAGRLNEQFF.

The CDR3 protein is CASSLGTSGTYEQFF. The CDR3 region has the DNA TGTGCCAGCAGCTTAGGGACTAGCGGGACTTATGAGCAGTTCTTC. The chain carries TRBV5-4 and TRBJ2-1; 13 nucleotides match TRBD2. Germline CDR1 reads SGHNT; CDR2 reads YYREEE (reference sequence). With 2 bases clipped from V and 8 bases from J, the junction kept 4 bases outside the gene matches. CDR3 length: 15 residues.